This record concerns one T cell receptor beta chain sequence. The source of the sample is a study of cytomegalovirus exposure and HLA in healthy donors. PCR was performed using 60 Vbeta and 13 Jbeta primers. TCRdb keeps only in-frame clones here, not all; method: immunoSEQ multiplex PCR. The table includes 130,000 to 150,000 clones, 76% detected once. This CDR3 has 14 residues. Germline V gene sequence: CDR1 MGHRA, CDR2 YSYEKL. V was cut by 0 bases and J by 1 base, with 6 bases left in between. Sequencing input: PBMCs. This chain links TRBV4-1 with TRBJ1-1; D uncertain. This sequence originates from a man between 18 and 29 years old in good health and CMV-seronegative. The CDR3 nucleotides are TGCGCCAGCAGCCAAGAAGTCAGGAACACTGAAGCTTTCTTT. This encodes CASSQEVRNTEAFF.